The present TCR beta chain was sequenced within a study of blood T cell repertoires in COVID-19. On the study more broadly: Both acute and convalescent COVID-19 samples were obtained from the United States, Italy and Spain.

Sequencing used immunoSEQ multiplex PCR; TCRdb keeps in-frame clones, though not all of them. Seen here are roughly 30,000 clones, roughly 88% observed once, and the top ten hold approximately 7.9%. The CDR3 is 15 amino acids. V dropped 0 bases and J dropped 3 bases, with 12 bases sitting between them. CDR1 is SGHRS and CDR2 is YFSETQ in the germline V gene. The sequenced material came from peripheral blood. This TCR was recovered from a man in his sixties with COVID-19, enrolled during active disease. J is TRBJ1-2 and V is TRBV5-1; D remains ambiguous. Written as DNA, the CDR3 is TGCGCCAGCAGCTTGGACGGGAAAAGATACTATGGCTACACCTTC. Amino acids: CASSLDGKRYYGYTF.